Below are 19 T cell receptor beta chains sequenced from a single sample in a study of cytomegalovirus exposure and HLA in healthy donors (dated by TCRdb to 2016 to 2017). Library prep was done by the immunoSEQ multiplex PCR assay. The multiplex PCR relied on a mix of 60 forward primers for TCR Vbeta segments and 13 reverse primers for TCR Jbeta segments. The clones in this table, taken by TCRdb from immuneACCESS, are in-frame only. Not every clone is retained; where verified, under half of the shortfall comes from an unresolved V gene, and the cause of the rest is unknown. The sample contains some 180,000 clones, approximately 84% of them found a single time. Together, the top ten hold about 0.24% of the sample. What was sequenced was PBMCs. The receptors originated from a girl less than two years old in good health and CMV-seronegative.

V and J are TRBV5-6 and TRBJ2-3; 10 bases are shared with TRBD2. This CDR3 is built from 16 residues. Germline CDR1 SGHDT, CDR2 YYEEEE. V trimming: 1 base; J trimming: 4 bases; junction bases outside the gene matches: 6. The CDR3 loop is CASSLKRGGRADTQYF. In DNA form, the CDR3 reads TGTGCCAGCAGCTTGAAGCGGGGGGGCCGAGCAGATACGCAGTATTTT.

For this clone: Other DNA sequences in this sample translate to the same CDR3. The V gene is TRBV13, the J gene TRBJ2-7; 8 bases align to TRBD1. The ends lost 2 bases at V and 3 bases at J; junction bases unmatched: 18. CDR3 size: 19 residues. CDR1 is PRHDT, CDR2 FYEKMQ, per germline (reference sequence). The CDR3 region is CASSLSGKDRVSVYYEQYF. The CDR3 nucleotides are TGTGCCAGCAGCTTATCGGGGAAGGACAGGGTATCGGTTTACTACGAGCAGTACTTC. The full variable domain, rest sourced from reference TRBV13 and TRBJ2-7, is AAGVIQSPRHLIKEKRETATLKCYPIPRHDTVYWYQQGPGQDPQFLISFYEKMQSDKGSIPDRFSAQQFSDYHSELNMSSLELGDSALYFCASSLSGKDRVSVYYEQYFGPGTRLTVT.

The V gene is TRBV29-1, the J gene TRBJ2-4; TRBD1 matches at 9 bases. Trimming cost V 6 bases and J 7 bases; bases outside gene matches: 16. This CDR3 is built from 16 residues. The germline gives CDR1 SQVTM, CDR2 ANQGSEA. The CDR3 DNA is TGCAGCGTGGGGACGAACAGGGGGCGCGCAAACAACATTCAGTACTTC. Residues: CSVGTNRGRANNIQYF.

The chain employs TRBV6-1 and TRBJ2-3, with D perhaps matching TRBD2 (5 bases). V lost 7 bases to trimming and J lost 2 bases, with 10 bases between them. Germline CDR1 MNHNS, CDR2 SASEGT. CDR3 length: 13 amino acids. This CDR3 reads CASTRLYTDTQYF. For the CDR3, the DNA is TGTGCCAGCACGAGACTATACACAGATACGCAGTATTTT.

The J gene is TRBJ1-2, the V gene TRBV25-1; D ambiguous. Trimming pared 1 base from V and 3 bases from J, leaving 9 bases between. There are 14 residues in the CDR3. CDR1 is MGHDK and CDR2 is SYGVNS in the germline V gene. DNA of the CDR3: TGTGCCAGCAGTGAATCGGGATCCGACTATGGCTACACCTTC. It yields the protein CASSESGSDYGYTF.

The V gene is TRBV7-6, the J gene TRBJ2-1; 14 bases line up with TRBD2. CDR3 length: 15 amino acids. Germline V CDR1 and CDR2: SGHVS, FNYEAQ. V lost 5 bases and J lost 10; bases outside the gene matches: 7. The CDR3 coding sequence is TGTGCCAGCAGCCCAGTGACTAGCGGGAGGGCCGAGCAGTTCTTC. This codes for CASSPVTSGRAEQFF. The full variable domain, with the rest looked up from reference TRBV7-6 and TRBJ2-1, is GAGVSQSPRYKVTKRGQDVALRCDPISGHVSLYWYRQALGQGPEFLTYFNYEAQQDKSGLPNDRFSAERPEGSISTLTIQRTEQRDSAMYRCASSPVTSGRAEQFFGPGTRLTVL.

The V gene is TRBV7-3, the J gene TRBJ1-1; a possible D gene is TRBD1 (5 bases). CDR1 is SGHTA and CDR2 is FQGTGA in the germline V gene. Trimming stripped 1 base from V and 3 bases from J, with 21 bases between. The CDR3 has 18 residues. The CDR3 reads CASSLKVAGAGRDTEAFF. CDR3 coding DNA: TGTGCCAGCAGCTTAAAAGTGGCCGGTGCAGGGAGGGACACTGAAGCTTTCTTT.

The chain employs TRBV21-1 and TRBJ1-2; the D call of TRBD1 is as the table states it, not checked on the DNA. TRBV21-1 is assigned pseudogene status. This CDR3 is built from 15 residues. CDR3 region: CASSNGTGVNYGYTF. The CDR3 region has the DNA TGTGCCAGCAGCAACGGGACAGGGGTAAACTATGGCTACACCTTC.

This sequence joins TRBV7-9 and TRBJ1-4; no clear D. In germline, CDR1 is SEHNR, CDR2 FQNEAQ (reference sequence). V was shortened by 11 bases and J by 4 bases, with 14 bases between the two germline ends. CDR3 length: 13 amino acids. In DNA, the CDR3 is TGTGCCTCCCACCGGGATAGTAATGAAAAACTGTTTTTT. This encodes CASHRDSNEKLFF.

The rearrangement links TRBV12-5 to TRBJ1-4, with 9 bases that match TRBD1. The germline CDR1 and CDR2 sequences are LGHNT and FRNRAP. CDR3 length equals 16 residues. V was clipped by 1 base and J by 3 bases; unmatched bases: 3. CDR3 nucleotide sequence: TGTGCTAGTGGTTTGGCCGGGACAGGGTCTAATGAAAAACTGTTTTTT. Translation: CASGLAGTGSNEKLFF.

This rearrangement joins TRBV6-6 to TRBJ1-1, with unresolved D. Looked up from germline, CDR1 is MNHNY and CDR2 is SVGAGI (reference sequence). This CDR3 region has 13 residues. DNA of the CDR3: TGTGCGAGTGCGGTACTGACGAACACTGAAGCTTTCTTT. Its translation: CASAVLTNTEAFF.

This chain uses TRBV18 with TRBJ2-7; 8 nucleotides line up with TRBD2. CDR3 length equals 15 residues. The germline CDR1 and CDR2 sequences are KGHSH and LQKENI. V trimming: 2 bases; J trimming: 1 base; junction bases outside the gene matches: 4. CDR3 nucleotides: TGTGCCAGCTCACCAAGGACTAGCTCATCCTACGAGCAGTACTTC. Translating gives CASSPRTSSSYEQYF.

The V and J genes are TRBV9 and TRBJ2-1, with D possibly matching TRBD2 (6 bases). CDR3 size: 15 residues. Looked up from germline, CDR1 is SGDLS and CDR2 is YYNGEE. V lost 7 bases, J lost 6 bases, and 20 bases lay in between. DNA for the CDR3: TGTGCCAGCGCTCCCGGGACGGGAGCTGGCAATGAGCAGTTCTTC. Translated, it gives CASAPGTGAGNEQFF.

The rearrangement uses TRBV11-2 and TRBJ2-7; 7 bases map to TRBD1. With V trimmed by 3 bases and J by 0 bases, 2 bases remained unmatched. The CDR3 is 14 residues long. CDR1 and CDR2 (germline): SGHAT, FQNNGV. The CDR3 region is CASSLWTGSYEQYF. The CDR3 DNA reads TGTGCCAGCAGCTTGTGGACAGGCTCCTACGAGCAGTACTTC.

The rearrangement links TRBV6-1 to TRBJ2-4; weak D call: TRBD2 (7 bases). Germline CDR1 reads MNHNS; CDR2 reads SASEGT. V dropped 1 base and J dropped 15 bases, with 22 bases sitting between them. The CDR3 is 15 residues long. The CDR3 reads CASSEELGGATFPYF. The CDR3 DNA sequence: TGTGCCAGCAGTGAAGAGTTGGGGGGGGCAACCTTTCCGTACTTC.

The CDR3 DNA reads as TGTGCCAGCAGCGGGGGGGCGCGTACGGATGCAACTAATGAAAAACTGTTTTTT. Residues: CASSGGARTDATNEKLFF. The V and J genes are TRBV11-2 and TRBJ1-4, with a possible D match to TRBD1 (6 bases). Per the germline V gene, CDR1 is SGHAT and CDR2 is FQNNGV. The CDR3 consists of 18 residues. V was trimmed by 5 bases and J by 0 bases, leaving 19 bases between them.

The genes are TRBV5-1 and TRBJ2-5, with D perhaps TRBD1 (5 bases). Germline CDR1 and CDR2: SGHRS and YFSETQ. The CDR3 sequence is 13 residues long. V shed 0 bases and J shed 4 bases, with 7 bases lying between them. The CDR3 sequence: CASSLGRGETQYF. In nucleotides, the CDR3 is TGCGCCAGCAGCTTGGGAAGGGGAGAGACCCAGTACTTC.

V gene TRBV9 combines with J gene TRBJ2-7, with 9 bases lining up with TRBD1. V dropped 4 bases and J dropped 2; count of bases not matched to a gene: 13. The CDR3 spans 17 residues. Germline values: CDR1 SGDLS, CDR2 YYNGEE. CDR3 protein: CASSPTWGGTGTYEQYF. CDR3 nucleotide sequence: TGTGCCAGCAGCCCCACCTGGGGCGGGACAGGGACCTACGAGCAGTACTTC.

The rearrangement uses TRBV5-1 and TRBJ2-7, with D tentatively TRBD2 (6 bases). V lost 4 bases, J lost 3 bases, and 11 bases lay in between. CDR1 is SGHRS, CDR2 YFSETQ, per germline. This CDR3 spans 13 amino acids. The CDR3 DNA reads TGCGCCAGCAGCGTGCGGGAAGTCTACGAGCAGTACTTC. It encodes CASSVREVYEQYF.